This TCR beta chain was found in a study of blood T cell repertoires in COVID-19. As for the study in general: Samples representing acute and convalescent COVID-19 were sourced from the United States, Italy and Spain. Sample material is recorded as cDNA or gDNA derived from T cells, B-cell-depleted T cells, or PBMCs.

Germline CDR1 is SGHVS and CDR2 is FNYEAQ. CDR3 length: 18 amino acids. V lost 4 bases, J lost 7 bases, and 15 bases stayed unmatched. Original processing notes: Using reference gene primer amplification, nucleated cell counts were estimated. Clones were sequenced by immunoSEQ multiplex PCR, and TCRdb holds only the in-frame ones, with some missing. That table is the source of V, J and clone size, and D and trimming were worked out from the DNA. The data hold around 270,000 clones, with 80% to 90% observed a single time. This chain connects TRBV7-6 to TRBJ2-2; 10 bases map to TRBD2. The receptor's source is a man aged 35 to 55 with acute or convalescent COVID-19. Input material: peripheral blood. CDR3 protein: CASSSYGFSGGASGELFF. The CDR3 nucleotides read TGTGCCAGCAGCTCCTATGGCTTCAGCGGGGGGGCGAGCGGGGAGCTGTTTTTT.